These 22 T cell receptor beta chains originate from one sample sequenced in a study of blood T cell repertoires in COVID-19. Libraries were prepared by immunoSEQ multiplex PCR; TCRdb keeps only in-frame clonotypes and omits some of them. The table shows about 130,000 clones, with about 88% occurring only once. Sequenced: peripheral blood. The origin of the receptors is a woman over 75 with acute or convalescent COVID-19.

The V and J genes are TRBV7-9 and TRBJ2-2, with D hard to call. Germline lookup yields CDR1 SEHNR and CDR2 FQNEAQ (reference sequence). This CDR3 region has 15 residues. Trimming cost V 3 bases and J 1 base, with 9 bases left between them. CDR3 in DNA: TGTGCCAGCAGCTTCGCCAGGCAGAACACCGGGGAGCTGTTTTTT. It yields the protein CASSFARQNTGELFF.

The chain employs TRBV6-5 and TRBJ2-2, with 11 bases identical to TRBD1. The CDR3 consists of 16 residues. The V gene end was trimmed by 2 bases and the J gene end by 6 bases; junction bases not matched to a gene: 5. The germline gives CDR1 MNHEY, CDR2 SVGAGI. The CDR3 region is CASSYTGTGGPGELFF. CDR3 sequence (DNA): TGTGCCAGCAGTTACACCGGGACAGGGGGACCCGGGGAGCTGTTTTTT.

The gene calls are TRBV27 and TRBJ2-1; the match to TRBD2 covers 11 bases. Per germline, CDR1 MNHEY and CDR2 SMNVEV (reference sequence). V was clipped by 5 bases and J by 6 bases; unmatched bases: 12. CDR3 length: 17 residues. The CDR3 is CASSRESSGGRGNEQFF. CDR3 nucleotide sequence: TGTGCCAGCAGTAGAGAGTCTAGCGGGGGGCGGGGCAATGAGCAGTTCTTC.

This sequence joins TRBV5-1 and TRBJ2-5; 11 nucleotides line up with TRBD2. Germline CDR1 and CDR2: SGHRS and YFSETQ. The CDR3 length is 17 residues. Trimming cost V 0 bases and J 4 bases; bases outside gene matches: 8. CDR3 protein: CASSLGTSGLNRETQYF. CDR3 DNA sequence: TGCGCCAGCAGCTTGGGGACTAGCGGGCTGAATAGAGAGACCCAGTACTTC. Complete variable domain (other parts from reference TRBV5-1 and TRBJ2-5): KAGVTQTPRYLIKTRGQQVTLSCSPISGHRSVSWYQQTPGQGLQFLFEYFSETQRNKGNFPGRFSGRQFSNSRSEMNVSTLELGDSALYLCASSLGTSGLNRETQYFGPGTRLLVL.

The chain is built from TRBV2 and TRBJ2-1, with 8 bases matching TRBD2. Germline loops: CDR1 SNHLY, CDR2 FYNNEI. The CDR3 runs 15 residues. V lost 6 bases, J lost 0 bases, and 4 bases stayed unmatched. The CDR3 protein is CASRPGLGSYNEQFF. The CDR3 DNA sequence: TGTGCCAGCAGGCCGGGACTAGGCTCCTACAATGAGCAGTTCTTC. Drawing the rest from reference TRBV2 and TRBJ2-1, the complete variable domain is EPEVTQTPSHQVTQMGQEVILRCVPISNHLYFYWYRQILGQKVEFLVSFYNNEISEKSEIFDDQFSVERPDGSNFTLKIRSTKLEDSAMYFCASRPGLGSYNEQFFGPGTRLTVL.

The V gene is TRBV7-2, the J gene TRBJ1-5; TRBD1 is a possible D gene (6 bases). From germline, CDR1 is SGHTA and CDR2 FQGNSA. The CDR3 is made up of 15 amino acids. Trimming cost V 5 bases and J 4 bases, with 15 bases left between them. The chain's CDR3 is CASSPSGTRNQPQHF. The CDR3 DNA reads TGTGCCAGCAGCCCATCCGGGACACGGAATCAGCCCCAGCATTTT.

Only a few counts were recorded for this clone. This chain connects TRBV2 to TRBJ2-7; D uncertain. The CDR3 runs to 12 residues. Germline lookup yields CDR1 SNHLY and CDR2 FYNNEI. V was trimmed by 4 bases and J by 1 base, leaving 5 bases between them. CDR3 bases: TGTGCCAGCAGTGTTTCTTCCTACGAGCAGTACTTC. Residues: CASSVSSYEQYF.

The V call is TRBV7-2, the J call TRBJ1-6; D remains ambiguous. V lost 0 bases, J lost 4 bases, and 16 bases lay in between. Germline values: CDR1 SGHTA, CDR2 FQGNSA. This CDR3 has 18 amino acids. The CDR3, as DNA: TGTGCCAGCAGCTTAGCGGCGAACGGGTACCTTTATAATTCACCCCTCCACTTT. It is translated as CASSLAANGYLYNSPLHF.

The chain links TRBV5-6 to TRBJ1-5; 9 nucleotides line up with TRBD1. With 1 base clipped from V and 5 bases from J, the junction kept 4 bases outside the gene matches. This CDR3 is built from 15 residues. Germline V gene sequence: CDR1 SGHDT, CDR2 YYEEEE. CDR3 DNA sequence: TGTGCCAGCAGCTTGCGCACAGGGGGCGATCAGCCCCAGCATTTT. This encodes CASSLRTGGDQPQHF.

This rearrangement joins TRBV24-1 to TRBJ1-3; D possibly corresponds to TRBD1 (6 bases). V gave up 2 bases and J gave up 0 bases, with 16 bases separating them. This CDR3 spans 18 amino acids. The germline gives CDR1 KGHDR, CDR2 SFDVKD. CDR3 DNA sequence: TGTGCCACCAGTGATTCGCATGACGACAGGTACTCTGGAAACACCATATATTTT. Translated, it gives CATSDSHDDRYSGNTIYF.

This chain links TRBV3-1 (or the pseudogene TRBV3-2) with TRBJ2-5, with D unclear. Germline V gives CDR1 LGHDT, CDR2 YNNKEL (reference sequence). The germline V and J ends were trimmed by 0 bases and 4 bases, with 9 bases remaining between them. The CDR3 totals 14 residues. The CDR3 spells CASSQDQVRETQYF. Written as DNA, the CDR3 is TGTGCCAGCAGCCAAGACCAGGTACGAGAGACCCAGTACTTC.

The CDR3 sequence: CASSRRGTEAFF. The CDR3 nucleotides are TGTGCCAGCAGCCGAAGGGGCACTGAAGCTTTCTTT. The chain couples TRBV7-8 to TRBJ1-1; D possibly corresponds to TRBD1 (5 bases). This CDR3 has 12 amino acids. Trimming stripped 5 bases from V and 4 bases from J, with 8 bases between. Per germline, CDR1 SGHVS and CDR2 FQNEAQ.

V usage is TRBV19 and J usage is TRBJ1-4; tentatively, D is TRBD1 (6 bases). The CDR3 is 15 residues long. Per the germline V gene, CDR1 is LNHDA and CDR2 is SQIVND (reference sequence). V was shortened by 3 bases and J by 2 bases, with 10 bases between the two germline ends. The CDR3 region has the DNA TGTGCCAGTAGTATGGGGGCGCGCACTAATGAAAAACTGTTTTTT. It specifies CASSMGARTNEKLFF. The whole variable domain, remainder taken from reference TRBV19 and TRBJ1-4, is DGGITQSPKYLFRKEGQNVTLSCEQNLNHDAMYWYRQDPGQGLRLIYYSQIVNDFQKGDIAEGYSVSREKKESFPLTVTSAQKNPTAFYLCASSMGARTNEKLFFGSGTQLSVL.

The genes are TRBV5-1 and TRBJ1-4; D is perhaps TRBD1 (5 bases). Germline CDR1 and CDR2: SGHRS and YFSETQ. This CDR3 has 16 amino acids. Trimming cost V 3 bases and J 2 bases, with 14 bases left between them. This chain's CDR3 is CASSSGLRATNEKLFF. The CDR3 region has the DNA TGCGCCAGCAGCTCGGGACTCCGGGCCACTAATGAAAAACTGTTTTTT.

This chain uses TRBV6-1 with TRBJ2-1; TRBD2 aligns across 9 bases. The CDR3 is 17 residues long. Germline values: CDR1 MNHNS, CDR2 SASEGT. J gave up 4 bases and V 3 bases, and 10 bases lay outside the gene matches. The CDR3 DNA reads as TGTGCCAGCAGTGAGTTTAGAGCGGGGGGCTTATACAATGAGCAGTTCTTC. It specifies CASSEFRAGGLYNEQFF.

The CDR3, as DNA: TGTGCCAGCAAGCTGACAGGGCGTGCGTACGAGCAGTACTTC. Translated: CASKLTGRAYEQYF. V usage is TRBV5-6 and J usage is TRBJ2-7; 7 bases agree with TRBD1. J lost 4 bases, V lost 6 bases, and 10 bases had no gene match. Germline V gene sequence: CDR1 SGHDT, CDR2 YYEEEE. The CDR3 is made up of 14 amino acids.

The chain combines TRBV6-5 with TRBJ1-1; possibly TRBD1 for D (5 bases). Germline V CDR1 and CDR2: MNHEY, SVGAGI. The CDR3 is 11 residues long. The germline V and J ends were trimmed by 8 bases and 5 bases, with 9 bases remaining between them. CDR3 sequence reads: CASGGVTEAFF. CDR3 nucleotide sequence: TGTGCCAGCGGAGGGGTAACTGAAGCTTTCTTT.

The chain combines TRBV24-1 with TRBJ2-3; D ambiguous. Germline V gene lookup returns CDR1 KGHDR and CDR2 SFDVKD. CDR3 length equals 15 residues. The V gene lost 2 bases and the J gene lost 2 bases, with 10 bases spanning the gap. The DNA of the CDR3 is TGTGCCACCAGTGATTCAGGCACCTACACAGATACGCAGTATTTT. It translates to CATSDSGTYTDTQYF.

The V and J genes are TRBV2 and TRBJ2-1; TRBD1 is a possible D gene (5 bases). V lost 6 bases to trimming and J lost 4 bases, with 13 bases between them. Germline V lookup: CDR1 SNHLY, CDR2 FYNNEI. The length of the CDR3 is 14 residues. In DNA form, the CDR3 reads TGTGCCAGCAGAGGAGATACAGGTTACAATGAGCAGTTCTTC. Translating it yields CASRGDTGYNEQFF.

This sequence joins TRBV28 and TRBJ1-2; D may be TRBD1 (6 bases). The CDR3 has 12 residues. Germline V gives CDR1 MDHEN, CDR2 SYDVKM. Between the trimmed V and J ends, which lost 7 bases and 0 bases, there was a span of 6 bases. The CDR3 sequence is CASNRANYGYTF. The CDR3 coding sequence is TGTGCCAGCAACAGGGCTAACTATGGCTACACCTTC.

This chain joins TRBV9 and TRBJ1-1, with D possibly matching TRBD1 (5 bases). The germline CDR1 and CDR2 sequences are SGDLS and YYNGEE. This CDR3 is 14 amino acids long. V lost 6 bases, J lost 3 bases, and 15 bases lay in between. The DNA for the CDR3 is TGTGCCAGCACCGCAGGGTTATGGGACACTGAAGCTTTCTTT. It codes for CASTAGLWDTEAFF.

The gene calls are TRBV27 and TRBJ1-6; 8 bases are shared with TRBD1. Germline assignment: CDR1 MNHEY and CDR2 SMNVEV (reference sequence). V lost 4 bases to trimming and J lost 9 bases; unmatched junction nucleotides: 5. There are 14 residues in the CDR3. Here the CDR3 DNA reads TGTGCCAGCAGTTATACAGGGGGAAGTTCACCCCTCCACTTT. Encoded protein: CASSYTGGSSPLHF.